The 25 T cell receptor beta chains below were found in one sample sequenced in a study of a mutant IDH1 vaccine in newly diagnosed glioma. Indicated time point: week 23, last vaccination. The investigators gave 300 ug of mutant IDH1 20-mer peptide in each vaccine dose, together with topical imiquimod. TCRdb's copy holds only in-frame clones and misses some; the assay was immunoSEQ multiplex PCR. Among approximately 60,000 clones listed, about 85% were seen once. Their antigens are not known. The sequencing used PBMCs, collected from a glioma patient whose treatment included an IDH1 peptide vaccine. The receptors stem from a young man with glioma.

The count of this clone is one. The V gene is TRBV27, the J gene TRBJ2-5; TRBD1 is a possible D gene (6 bases). From germline, CDR1 is MNHEY and CDR2 SMNVEV (reference sequence). Trimming shortened V by 9 bases and J by 7 bases, and 27 bases separated the two germline ends. This CDR3 contains 16 residues. As DNA, the CDR3 is TGTGCCAGTTCTCAACAGGGAACTCTCACACGGGGGACCCAGTACTTC. It encodes CASSQQGTLTRGTQYF.

V is TRBV20-1 and J is TRBJ1-2, with D perhaps matching TRBD1 (6 bases). V lost 6 bases and J lost 8, with 13 bases in between. CDR1 and CDR2 (germline): DFQATT, SNEGSKA (reference sequence). There are 11 residues in the CDR3. The CDR3 DNA is TGCAGTGCAAGGACAGCAACCGGCTACACCTTC. It encodes CSARTATGYTF.

The gene calls are TRBV4-2 and TRBJ2-6; 7 nucleotides agree with TRBD2. J lost 2 bases, V lost 0 bases, and 7 bases had no gene match. Germline V gives CDR1 LGHNA, CDR2 YNFKEQ. The CDR3 has 18 amino acids. CDR3 nucleotide sequence: TGTGCCAGCAGCCAAGACATCGCTCGGGGGGCTGGGGCCAACGTCCTGACTTTC. Its translation: CASSQDIARGAGANVLTF.

This sequence joins TRBV19 and TRBJ1-1; no clear D gene. Trimming shortened V by 4 bases and J by 2 bases, and 14 bases separated the two germline ends. Germline V gene data show CDR1 as LNHDA and CDR2 as SQIVND (reference sequence). The CDR3 spans 15 residues. The CDR3 protein is CASSTFVTGNTEAFF. CDR3 coding DNA: TGTGCCAGTAGTACCTTTGTGACGGGAAACACTGAAGCTTTCTTT.

The chain uses TRBV4-1 and TRBJ2-7; 9 bases match TRBD2. V was pared by 2 bases and J by 1 base, with 3 bases of the junction left unmatched. Germline V lookup: CDR1 MGHRA, CDR2 YSYEKL. The CDR3 is made up of 15 amino acids. For the CDR3, the DNA is TGCGCCAGCAGCCAATTACTAGCGGGTTCCTACGAGCAGTACTTC. Translating it yields CASSQLLAGSYEQYF.

The J gene is TRBJ1-2, the V gene TRBV4-1, with 10 bases aligning to TRBD1. Germline trimming cut 0 bases from V and 4 bases from J; bases unmatched to any gene: 8. The CDR3 contains 17 residues. The germline gives CDR1 MGHRA, CDR2 YSYEKL. The chain's CDR3 is CASSQDEWTGGSYGYTF. The CDR3 DNA is TGCGCCAGCAGCCAAGATGAATGGACAGGGGGTTCCTATGGCTACACCTTC.

This chain uses TRBV27 with TRBJ1-2; TRBD1 aligns across 9 bases. Germline CDR1 MNHEY, CDR2 SMNVEV (reference sequence). V shed 5 bases, J shed 8 bases, and the junction held 6 bases outside the gene matches. The CDR3 runs 13 residues. This CDR3 reads CASSRGQGIGYTF. Written as DNA, the CDR3 is TGTGCCAGCAGTCGAGGACAGGGGATCGGCTACACCTTC.

This chain connects TRBV5-1 to TRBJ2-3, with TRBD2 identical over 7 bases. J was trimmed by 0 bases and V by 5 bases; bases with no gene match: 6. This CDR3 comprises 15 residues. CDR1 SGHRS and CDR2 YFSETQ come from the germline V gene. CDR3 sequence reads: CASSGGEPSTDTQYF. In DNA, the CDR3 is TGCGCCAGCAGTGGGGGGGAGCCTAGCACAGATACGCAGTATTTT.

This clone was counted a single time. Different DNA sequences within this sample yield the same CDR3. The chain carries TRBV7-6 and TRBJ1-1; D possibly corresponds to TRBD1 (6 bases). Between the trimmed V and J ends, which lost 5 bases and 4 bases, there was a span of 17 bases. This CDR3 is 15 amino acids long. From germline, CDR1 is SGHVS and CDR2 FNYEAQ. CDR3 sequence (DNA): TGTGCCAGCAGCGGACGGAGGGGGGAGGCCACTGAAGCTTTCTTT. This encodes CASSGRRGEATEAFF. The full variable domain, with the rest looked up from reference TRBV7-6 and TRBJ1-1, is GAGVSQSPRYKVTKRGQDVALRCDPISGHVSLYWYRQALGQGPEFLTYFNYEAQQDKSGLPNDRFSAERPEGSISTLTIQRTEQRDSAMYRCASSGRRGEATEAFFGQGTRLTVV.

The sample holds one count of this clone. The chain has TRBV10-1 and TRBJ2-3; perhaps TRBD2 as D (6 bases). Germline CDR1 and CDR2: WNHNN and SYGVQD (reference sequence). V lost 2 bases to trimming and J lost 6 bases, with 12 bases between them. The CDR3 covers 14 residues. DNA of the CDR3: TGCGCCAGCAGTGAGCGTGGGACTTGGGATACGCAGTATTTT. Translating it yields CASSERGTWDTQYF.

The chain employs TRBV6-5 and TRBJ1-1, with a possible D match to TRBD1 (5 bases). Germline-derived CDR1 and CDR2 are MNHEY and SVGAGI. The CDR3 extends over 14 amino acids. V lost 5 bases to trimming and J lost 7 bases, with 17 bases between them. CDR3: CASSQFGDGIEAFF. The CDR3 DNA sequence: TGTGCCAGCAGTCAATTTGGGGACGGGATTGAAGCTTTCTTT.

The chain employs TRBV21-1 and TRBJ1-6. TRBV21-1 is a pseudogene. CDR3 length equals 12 residues. Written as DNA, the CDR3 is TGTGCCAGCAGCAAAGCGGATTCACCCCTCCACTTT. This codes for CASSKADSPLHF.

This chain connects TRBV20-1 to TRBJ2-1; unclear D gene. Trimming removed 3 bases from V and 6 bases from J, with 6 bases in between. The CDR3 is 11 residues long. Germline-derived CDR1 and CDR2 are DFQATT and SNEGSKA (reference sequence). The CDR3 DNA sequence: TGCAGTGCTAGCTGGGGCAATGAGCAGTTCTTC. Its translation is CSASWGNEQFF.

The chain couples TRBV5-6 to TRBJ1-4; D is possibly TRBD1 (5 bases). Germline V gene data show CDR1 as SGHDT and CDR2 as YYEEEE. The CDR3 runs 17 residues. The V end lost 4 bases, the J end lost 8 bases, and 24 bases lay between the germline ends. CDR3 in DNA: TGTGCCAGCAGCCTGGGGGTGGGAGCATCAAGGGGAGAAAAACTGTTTTTT. It encodes CASSLGVGASRGEKLFF. Supplemented by reference TRBV5-6 and TRBJ1-4, the full variable domain reads DAGVTQSPTHLIKTRGQQVTLRCSPKSGHDTVSWYQQALGQGPQFIFQYYEEEERQRGNFPDRFSGHQFPNYSSELNVNALLLGDSALYLCASSLGVGASRGEKLFFGSGTQLSVL.

The chain couples TRBV5-4 to TRBJ1-2, with D possibly TRBD1 on 5 matching bases. This CDR3 spans 14 amino acids. Trimming took 5 bases from V and 0 from J, leaving 11 bases between them. Germline V gene sequence: CDR1 SGHNT, CDR2 YYREEE (reference sequence). The CDR3: CASSQDRTNYGYTF. Here the CDR3 DNA reads TGTGCCAGCAGTCAAGACAGAACTAACTATGGCTACACCTTC.

This clone was recorded a few times. The chain employs TRBV12-2 and TRBJ2-6; TRBD1 reflects the table's D call only, with no check against the DNA. TRBV12-2 is noted as a pseudogene. The CDR3 runs 19 residues. The CDR3 DNA is TGTGCAAGTCGCTTAGTCGCATCGACCGCGGACAGGGGCTTTTTCGTCCTGACTTTC. Protein sequence: CASRLVASTADRGFFVLTF.

The chain is built from TRBV6-6 and TRBJ2-3; D perhaps matches TRBD2 (7 bases). V lost 8 bases to trimming and J lost 4 bases, with 13 bases between them. The CDR3 loop spans 13 amino acids. In germline, CDR1 is MNHNY, CDR2 SVGAGI (reference sequence). CDR3 nucleotide sequence: TGTGCCAGCCGAGGAGGGGGGGCAGATACGCAGTATTTT. As protein: CASRGGGADTQYF.

The chain couples TRBV7-9 to TRBJ1-6; D gene uncertain. Germline CDR1 and CDR2: SEHNR and FQNEAQ (reference sequence). This CDR3 spans 15 amino acids. V was pared by 2 bases and J by 1 base, with 6 bases between. The CDR3 reads CASSLRGSYNSPLHF. The CDR3 coding sequence is TGTGCCAGCAGCTTACGGGGTTCCTATAATTCACCCCTCCACTTT.

The chain combines TRBV28 with TRBJ2-5; 8 bases agree with TRBD1. The junction had 10 bases not matched to a gene; V was cut back by 5 bases and J by 11 bases. CDR1 and CDR2 (germline): MDHEN, SYDVKM. The CDR3 has 13 amino acids. CDR3: CASSPDRVREQYF. DNA for the CDR3: TGTGCCAGCAGTCCGGACAGGGTAAGGGAGCAGTACTTC.

In DNA, the CDR3 is TGTGCCACCAGCGGGGGAGGGCAGTCCGCAACTAATGAAAAACTGTTTTTT. Translated: CATSGGGQSATNEKLFF. The rearrangement links TRBV15 to TRBJ1-4; possible D gene TRBD1, 5 bases. V was clipped by 5 bases and J by 0 bases, with 16 bases between them. This CDR3 comprises 17 residues. Germline values: CDR1 LNHNV, CDR2 YYDKDF (reference sequence). Looking up the rest from reference TRBV15 and TRBJ1-4 gives the full variable domain: DAMVIQNPRYQVTQFGKPVTLSCSQTLNHNVMYWYQQKSSQAPKLLFHYYDKDFNNEADTPDNFQSRRPNTSFCFLDIRSPGLGDTAMYLCATSGGGQSATNEKLFFGSGTQLSVL.

The V and J genes are TRBV7-9 and TRBJ1-1; 8 bases map to TRBD1. Germline-derived CDR1 and CDR2 are SEHNR and FQNEAQ (reference sequence). The CDR3 covers 15 residues. The trim removed 5 bases at V and 3 bases at J, leaving 8 bases unmatched. CDR3 protein: CASSRPDRGHTEAFF. The DNA of the CDR3 is TGTGCCAGCAGCCGCCCTGACAGGGGTCACACTGAAGCTTTCTTT.

The chain couples TRBV27 to TRBJ1-4; TRBD1 aligns across 9 bases. Germline V CDR1 and CDR2: MNHEY, SMNVEV (reference sequence). V dropped 5 bases and J dropped 7; count of bases not matched to a gene: 8. This CDR3 contains 15 residues. The CDR3 spells CASSPGDRDSEKLFF. The CDR3 nucleotides read TGTGCCAGCAGTCCAGGGGACAGGGACTCTGAAAAACTGTTTTTT. Based on the CDR3 plus reference TRBV27 and TRBJ1-4, the full variable domain is EAQVTQNPRYLITVTGKKLTVTCSQNMNHEYMSWYRQDPGLGLRQIYYSMNVEVTDKGDVPEGYKVSRKEKRNFPLILESPSPNQTSLYFCASSPGDRDSEKLFFGSGTQLSVL.

The V call is TRBV7-8, the J call TRBJ1-2, with TRBD1 matching 10 bases. J lost 8 bases, V lost 4 bases, and 10 bases had no gene match. The CDR3 totals 15 residues. Per germline, CDR1 SGHVS and CDR2 FQNEAQ. The CDR3 bases are TGTGCCAGCAGCTCAAGCCTGGGACAGGGGCGAGGCTACACCTTC. Protein product: CASSSSLGQGRGYTF.

This chain joins TRBV29-1 and TRBJ1-2; D gene uncertain. The CDR3 loop spans 13 amino acids. V was clipped by 0 bases and J by 8 bases, with 13 bases between them. From germline, CDR1 is SQVTM and CDR2 ANQGSEA. DNA of the CDR3: TGCAGCGTTGAAGATCAAGGTATCTACGGCTACACCTTC. This codes for CSVEDQGIYGYTF.

The V and J genes are TRBV27 and TRBJ1-5; D gene ambiguous. The CDR3 has 13 amino acids. CDR1 and CDR2 from the germline V gene are MNHEY and SMNVEV (reference sequence). Trimming pared 5 bases from V and 9 bases from J, leaving 14 bases between. CDR3 sequence reads: CASSLKSGAPQHF. DNA for the CDR3: TGTGCCAGCAGTCTCAAGTCGGGAGCGCCCCAGCATTTT.